The 21 T cell receptor beta chains listed next were all sequenced from one sample in a study of blood T cell repertoires in COVID-19. The protocol was immunoSEQ multiplex PCR, while the TCRdb copy is restricted to in-frame clones and leaves out a portion. The repertoire consists of 200,000 or so clones, with approximately 88% occurring once and the leading ten covering roughly 2.4%. Sequenced input: PBMCs or T cells enriched from blood (not recorded which). These receptors were collected from a woman aged 40 to 50 with acute COVID-19.

The rearrangement uses TRBV6-5 and TRBJ1-2, with D possibly being TRBD1 (6 bases). CDR3 length equals 15 residues. Looked up from germline, CDR1 is MNHEY and CDR2 is SVGAGI. V was trimmed by 7 bases and J by 8 bases, leaving 23 bases between them. The CDR3 protein is CASTPGGAPAKGYTF. CDR3 in DNA: TGTGCCAGCACCCCGGGGGGGGCCCCTGCGAAGGGCTACACCTTC.

The J gene is TRBJ1-2, the V gene TRBV7-9; TRBD1 matches 9 bases. V was clipped by 5 bases and J by 4 bases; unmatched bases: 8. CDR3 length: 15 amino acids. Per germline, CDR1 SEHNR and CDR2 FQNEAQ (reference sequence). CDR3 region: CASSLTGGVSYGYTF. The CDR3 nucleotides read TGTGCCAGCAGCCTTACAGGGGGCGTTAGCTATGGCTACACCTTC.

The chain recombines TRBV12-3 or TRBV12-4 with TRBJ1-2; 7 bases line up with TRBD1. The CDR3 sequence is 11 residues long. V trimming: 6 bases; J trimming: 5 bases; junction bases outside the gene matches: 0. CDR3 bases: TGTGCCAGCAGACAGGGGTATGGCTACACCTTC. It yields the protein CASRQGYGYTF.

The J gene is TRBJ2-3, the V gene TRBV2; tentative D call: TRBD2 (6 bases). V shed 3 bases and J shed 1 base, with 11 bases lying between them. The CDR3 consists of 15 residues. The germline CDR1 and CDR2 sequences are SNHLY and FYNNEI. CDR3 in DNA: TGTGCCAGCAGTGATCTGACGGGGGGCACAGATACGCAGTATTTT. Its protein is CASSDLTGGTDTQYF.

V is TRBV28 and J is TRBJ1-2; TRBD1 matches at 7 bases. Germline CDR1 is MDHEN and CDR2 is SYDVKM. Trimming took 5 bases from V and 4 from J; bases not matched to a gene: 7. This CDR3 region has 14 residues. CDR3 bases: TGTGCCAGCAGTCCCCCGAAGGGGGCCTATGGCTACACCTTC. Translating gives CASSPPKGAYGYTF.

This clone came up once. The CDR3 DNA reads TGTGCCAGCTCCCAGAACAGGGAGTCACCCCTCCACTTT. The encoded protein is CASSQNRESPLHF. The chain links TRBV18 to TRBJ1-6; a weak D match, TRBD1 (6 bases). The CDR3 covers 13 residues. V was cut by 6 bases and J by 10 bases, with 13 bases left in between. Germline CDR1 KGHSH, CDR2 LQKENI.

CDR3: CASSLDFLAANTGELFF. The CDR3 DNA reads as TGTGCCAGCAGCTTAGACTTTTTGGCAGCGAACACCGGGGAGCTGTTTTTT. The rearrangement joins TRBV11-2 to TRBJ2-2; D remains unclear. This CDR3 region has 17 residues. The V end was cut by 0 bases, the J end by 0 bases, with 11 bases between. Germline V lookup: CDR1 SGHAT, CDR2 FQNNGV.

The DNA of the CDR3 is TGTGCCAGCATCGTCGACAGGGTCGCAACTGAAGCTTTCTTT. Translation gives CASIVDRVATEAFF. The chain joins TRBV7-9 to TRBJ1-1, with 7 bases aligning to TRBD1. V was pared by 7 bases and J by 5 bases, with 10 bases of the junction left unmatched. The germline V gene has CDR1 SEHNR and CDR2 FQNEAQ (reference sequence). This CDR3 has 14 residues.

The chain joins TRBV5-3 to TRBJ1-6; D gene ambiguous. TRBV5-3 qualifies as an ORF whose function is uncertain. Between the trimmed V and J ends, which lost 0 bases and 4 bases, there was a span of 11 bases. This CDR3 region has 16 residues. This chain's CDR3 is CARSLERGGYNSPLHF. CDR3 sequence (DNA): TGTGCCAGAAGCTTGGAACGCGGCGGATATAATTCACCCCTCCACTTT.

This clone was detected a few times. The J gene is TRBJ1-2, the V gene TRBV3-1 (or the pseudogene TRBV3-2); D ambiguous. The CDR3 contains 12 residues. V gave up 1 base and J gave up 7 bases, with 7 bases separating them. In germline, CDR1 is LGHDT, CDR2 YNNKEL (reference sequence). The DNA of the CDR3 is TGTGCCAGCAGCCAAGTGAGGTCTGGCTACACCTTC. Protein product: CASSQVRSGYTF.

The V gene is TRBV7-2, the J gene TRBJ1-1; the match to TRBD1 covers 7 bases. The CDR3 is made up of 13 amino acids. Germline CDR1 and CDR2: SGHTA and FQGNSA. The V and J ends lost 4 bases and 4 bases, in that order; junction bases with no gene match: 3. In DNA form, the CDR3 reads TGTGCCAGCAGCTCACAGGGGATCACTGAAGCTTTCTTT. Protein product: CASSSQGITEAFF.

The chain couples TRBV29-1 to TRBJ1-2, with D unresolved. Germline assignment: CDR1 SQVTM and CDR2 ANQGSEA. The CDR3 extends over 13 amino acids. The V end was cut by 4 bases, the J end by 4 bases, with 13 bases between. The CDR3 loop reads CSVGVDRSYGYTF. For the CDR3, the DNA is TGCAGCGTTGGAGTGGATCGGAGCTATGGCTACACCTTC.

V gene TRBV7-2 combines with J gene TRBJ1-4; D unresolved. Germline V gene lookup returns CDR1 SGHTA and CDR2 FQGNSA. CDR3 length: 15 residues. Trimming took 5 bases from V and 7 from J, leaving 17 bases between them. The CDR3 loop reads CASSPLDLLGEKLFF. The CDR3 DNA reads TGTGCCAGCAGCCCCCTCGATTTGCTCGGTGAAAAACTGTTTTTT.

This clone was seen only once. This chain uses TRBV6-1 with TRBJ2-3; possible D gene TRBD1, 6 bases. This CDR3 contains 15 residues. The V end lost 3 bases, the J end lost 2 bases, and 12 bases lay between the germline ends. The V gene's germline CDR1 is MNHNS and CDR2 SASEGT. CDR3 sequence: CASSEGHITTDTQYF. CDR3 DNA: TGTGCCAGCAGTGAGGGACACATTACCACAGATACGCAGTATTTT.

The chain recombines TRBV3-1 (or the pseudogene TRBV3-2) with TRBJ1-1; 11 bases are a match to TRBD1. V dropped 4 bases and J dropped 5; count of bases not matched to a gene: 3. This CDR3 comprises 14 residues. CDR1 LGHDT and CDR2 YNNKEL come from the germline V gene (reference sequence). This CDR3 is CASSLRDRGTEAFF. The CDR3 DNA follows: TGTGCCAGCAGCCTCCGGGACAGGGGGACTGAAGCTTTCTTT.

The chain links TRBV5-6 to TRBJ2-5; TRBD1 agrees at 9 bases. The V segment lost 4 bases and the J segment 5 bases; nucleotides outside the gene matches: 9. CDR1 is SGHDT, CDR2 YYEEEE, per germline. CDR3 size: 15 residues. CDR3 residues: CASSQGQGFRETQYF. CDR3 DNA sequence: TGTGCCAGCAGCCAGGGACAGGGCTTCAGGGAGACCCAGTACTTC.

This clone was counted once. This chain joins TRBV7-9 and TRBJ2-2; a possible D gene is TRBD2 (6 bases). The germline V gene has CDR1 SEHNR and CDR2 FQNEAQ (reference sequence). The ends were cut back, 5 bases at V and 5 bases at J, with 12 bases in the middle. This CDR3 is 14 amino acids long. The CDR3 nucleotides are TGTGCCAGCAGCCCATTCGGGAGTACCGGGGAGCTGTTTTTT. It encodes CASSPFGSTGELFF.

This rearrangement joins TRBV5-1 to TRBJ2-7, with D maybe TRBD1 (5 bases). The germline V gene has CDR1 SGHRS and CDR2 YFSETQ. The V gene lost 4 bases and the J gene lost 7 bases, with 12 bases spanning the gap. The CDR3 length is 12 residues. The CDR3 sequence is CASSDQGGEQYF. Here the CDR3 DNA reads TGCGCCAGCAGCGATCAGGGTGGAGAGCAGTACTTC.

Note on this clone: At one end, the junction sequence differs from germline, possibly due to a read error. The chain uses TRBV3-1 (or the pseudogene TRBV3-2) and TRBJ2-1, with 7 bases fitting TRBD2. The CDR3 is 13 amino acids. The germline V gene has CDR1 LGHDT and CDR2 YNNKEL (reference sequence). CDR3 nucleotide sequence: TGTGCAAGCAGAGGACTAGGGTACAATGAGCAGTTCTTC. It codes for CASRGLGYNEQFF.

The genes are TRBV6-5 and TRBJ1-2; D uncertain. V lost 3 bases to trimming and J lost 6 bases, with 8 bases between them. The germline V gene has CDR1 MNHEY and CDR2 SVGAGI. The CDR3 covers 12 residues. The CDR3 DNA follows: TGTGCCAGCAGTTATGAGGGCGATGGCTACACCTTC. Translation gives CASSYEGDGYTF.

The rearrangement uses TRBV4-1 and TRBJ2-7, with D perhaps TRBD1 (6 bases). V lost 4 bases, J lost 3 bases, and 13 bases lay in between. Germline CDR1 and CDR2: MGHRA and YSYEKL. CDR3 length: 14 amino acids. CDR3 sequence (DNA): TGCGCCAGCAGCCGCCATCTGGACAGCTACGAGCAGTACTTC. It translates to CASSRHLDSYEQYF.